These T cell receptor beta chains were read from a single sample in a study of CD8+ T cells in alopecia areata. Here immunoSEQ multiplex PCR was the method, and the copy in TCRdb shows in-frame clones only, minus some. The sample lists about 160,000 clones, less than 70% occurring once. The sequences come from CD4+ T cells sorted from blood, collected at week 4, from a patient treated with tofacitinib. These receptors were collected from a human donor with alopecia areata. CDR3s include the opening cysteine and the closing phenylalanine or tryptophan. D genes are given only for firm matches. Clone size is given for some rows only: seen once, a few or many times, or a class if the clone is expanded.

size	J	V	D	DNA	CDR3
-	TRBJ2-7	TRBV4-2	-	TGTGCCAGCAGCCAAGCGTGGGCCACCTCCTACGAGCAGTACTTC	CASSQAWATSYEQYF
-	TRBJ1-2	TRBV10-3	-	TGTGCCATCAGTGCCTATTATGGCTACACCTTC	CAISAYYGYTF
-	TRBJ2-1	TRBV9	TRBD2	TGTGCCAGCAGCGTCGCGGGGGGTATGAATGAGCAGTTCTTC	CASSVAGGMNEQFF
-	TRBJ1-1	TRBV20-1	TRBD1	TGCAGTGCTACCCCGGGACAGGGGCGTTTCTTT	CSATPGQGRFF
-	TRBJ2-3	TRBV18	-	TGTGCCAGCTCACCACTTGGGAGTTTGCAGAGCACAGATACGCAGTATTTT	CASSPLGSLQSTDTQYF
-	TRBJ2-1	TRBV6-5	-	TGTGCCAGCAGTTACTTGGCGGGGGCCGGATCCGGGGAGCAGTTCTTC	CASSYLAGAGSGEQFF
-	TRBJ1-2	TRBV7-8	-	TGTGCCAGCAGCCCGTCGAGGGGCCTCTATGGCTACACCTTC	CASSPSRGLYGYTF
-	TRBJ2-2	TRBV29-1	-	TGCAGCGGGTTAAGAACGAACACCGGGGAGCTGTTTTTT	CSGLRTNTGELFF
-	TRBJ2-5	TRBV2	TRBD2	TGTGCCAGCAGTGAACGGACTAGCGTGGGCGAGACCCAGTACTTC	CASSERTSVGETQYF
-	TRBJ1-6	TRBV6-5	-	TGTGCCAGCAGTTACTTGCAGGGTGGTAATTCACCCCTCCACTTT	CASSYLQGGNSPLHF
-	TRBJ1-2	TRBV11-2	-	TGTGCCAGCAGCTTGGGCTCCTATGGCTACACCTTC	CASSLGSYGYTF
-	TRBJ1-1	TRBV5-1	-	TGCGCCAGCAGCTTGGAGCGGAGTTGGAACACTGAAGCTTTCTTT	CASSLERSWNTEAFF
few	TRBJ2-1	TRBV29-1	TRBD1	TGCAGCGTTGTTCCAGGGGGTGTTTTCGATGAGCAGTTCTTC	CSVVPGGVFDEQFF
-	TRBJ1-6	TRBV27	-	TGTGCCAGCAGCCCTACAGTGACCTGGAATTCACCCCTCCACTTT	CASSPTVTWNSPLHF
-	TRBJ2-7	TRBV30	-	TGTGCCTGGAGTCACCTCCGGGACGGGGACTACGAGCAGTACTTC	CAWSHLRDGDYEQYF
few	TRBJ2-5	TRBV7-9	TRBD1	TGTGCCAGCAGCTTCCCCGCAGGACAGGGGCCGGGGGAGACCCAGTACTTC	CASSFPAGQGPGETQYF
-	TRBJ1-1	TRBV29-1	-	TGCAGCGTTGGGGGCAGACAGAACACTGAAGCTTTCTTT	CSVGGRQNTEAFF
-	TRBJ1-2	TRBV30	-	TGTGCCTGGAGAAGTCGGGGCGCTTCTAACTATGGCTACACCTTC	CAWRSRGASNYGYTF
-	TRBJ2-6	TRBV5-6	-	TGTGCCAGCAGCTTGCAGAGCTCTGGGGCCAACGTCCTGACTTTC	CASSLQSSGANVLTF
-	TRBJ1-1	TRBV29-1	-	TGCAGCGTTGAACAGGGATTGAACACTGAAGCTTTCTTT	CSVEQGLNTEAFF
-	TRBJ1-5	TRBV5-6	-	TGTGCCAGCAGCTTAGGGCAGAGGGGCAATCAGCCCCAGCATTTT	CASSLGQRGNQPQHF
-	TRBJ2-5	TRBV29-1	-	TGCAGCGTTGAATGGCAAGAGACCCAGTACTTC	CSVEWQETQYF
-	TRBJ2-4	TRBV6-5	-	TGTGCCAGCAGTGACATAGCCAAAAACATTCAGTACTTC	CASSDIAKNIQYF
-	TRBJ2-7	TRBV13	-	TGTGCCAGCAGCCCTCCGGGTGGGCCCTGGTACGAGCAGTACTTC	CASSPPGGPWYEQYF
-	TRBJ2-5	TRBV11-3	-	TGTGCCAGCAGCGAGGAAGGTCTAGTTGAGGCCCAGTACTTC	CASSEEGLVEAQYF
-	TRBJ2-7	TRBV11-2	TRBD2	TGTGCCAGCAGCAGAGGGAGGGCCTTCGGAGACGAGCAGTACTTC	CASSRGRAFGDEQYF
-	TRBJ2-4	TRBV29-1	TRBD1	TGCAGCGCGACAGGGATAGCCAAAAACATTCAGTACTTC	CSATGIAKNIQYF
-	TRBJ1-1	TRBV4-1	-	TGCGCCAGCAGCCCTCATGAGAACACTGAAGCTTTCTTT	CASSPHENTEAFF
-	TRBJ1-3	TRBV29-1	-	TGCAGCGTTTTAGGGGGCTCTGGAAACACCATATATTTT	CSVLGGSGNTIYF